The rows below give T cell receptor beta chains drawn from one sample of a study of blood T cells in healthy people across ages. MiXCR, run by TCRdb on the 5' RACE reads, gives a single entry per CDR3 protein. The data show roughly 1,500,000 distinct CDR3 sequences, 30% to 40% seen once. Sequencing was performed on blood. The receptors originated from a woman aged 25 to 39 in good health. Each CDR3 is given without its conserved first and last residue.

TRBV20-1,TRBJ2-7,SASATIYEQY
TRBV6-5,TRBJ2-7,ASSLSPPTVAPRYEQY
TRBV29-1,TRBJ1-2,SVEPFPPNYGYT
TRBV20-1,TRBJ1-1,SARNSQGLNTEAF
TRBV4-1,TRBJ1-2,ASSQITGAPSYGYT
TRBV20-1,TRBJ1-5,SAKGVGQPQH
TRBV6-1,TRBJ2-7,ASSIIRTGVLYEQY
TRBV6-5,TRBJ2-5,ASSYSKAGKETQY
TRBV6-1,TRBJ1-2,ASSEGAGGPSNYGYT
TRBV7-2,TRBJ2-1,ASSLRTSGTTTYNEQF
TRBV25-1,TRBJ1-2,ASSGRGGVSGYT
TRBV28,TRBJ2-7,ASQTRSYEQY
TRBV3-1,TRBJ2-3,ASTEWGATDTQY
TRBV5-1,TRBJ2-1,ASSLVGLAINEQF
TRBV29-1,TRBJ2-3,SVRRGDTQY
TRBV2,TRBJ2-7,ASKGGTGSYEQY
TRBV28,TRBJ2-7,ASSSGDEQY
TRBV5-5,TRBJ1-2,ASSTDRGDGYT
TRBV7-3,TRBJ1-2,ASSLTDETYYGYT
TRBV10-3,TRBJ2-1,AIGLAGDSYNEQF
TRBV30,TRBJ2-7,AWSLGVPYEQY
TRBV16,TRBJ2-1,ASSRTGVSNEQF
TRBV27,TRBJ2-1,ASRASGGLSSYNERF
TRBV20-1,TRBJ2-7,SARETSGRGFRNEQY
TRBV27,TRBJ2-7,ASKGALLEGASYEQY
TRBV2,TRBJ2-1,ASSAVAGGHEQF
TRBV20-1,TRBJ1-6,SARRDPGSPLH
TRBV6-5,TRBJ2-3,ASSYSGLAGEHTQY
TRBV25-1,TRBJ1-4,ASSESEDLLAELF
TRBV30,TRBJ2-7,AWSVGGTTYEQY
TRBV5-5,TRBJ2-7,ASSYTPGQAYEQY
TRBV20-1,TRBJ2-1,SARALAGALDEQF
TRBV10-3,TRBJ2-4,AISESGGEDIQY
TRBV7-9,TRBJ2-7,ASSWGGTSDEQY
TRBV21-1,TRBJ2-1,ASGHRVCEQF
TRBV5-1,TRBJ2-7,ASSWADSGLGYYEQY
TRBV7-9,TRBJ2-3,ASSAATDTQY
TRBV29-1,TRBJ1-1,SFTRTNTEAF
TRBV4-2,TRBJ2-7,ASSHGEGGESDQNEQY
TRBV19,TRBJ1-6,ASSIQGPYNSPLH
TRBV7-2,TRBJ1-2,ASSSWTGGGYT
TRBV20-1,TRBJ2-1,SASWPGKRGNNEQF